This TCR beta chain was retrieved from a study of blood T cell repertoires in COVID-19. Study information: Acute-phase and convalescent COVID-19 samples originated in the United States, Italy and Spain.

V was clipped by 4 bases and J by 0 bases, with 17 bases between them. The length of the CDR3 is 17 residues. Germline assignment: CDR1 MGHRA and CDR2 YSYEKL. Data came from immunoSEQ multiplex PCR; TCRdb stores just in-frame clones and leaves some out. This table holds about 64,000 clones, around 86% found once. The rearrangement links TRBV4-1 to TRBJ2-3; D is ambiguous. The sequence derives from a man aged 40-49 years with acute or convalescent COVID-19. Input material: peripheral blood. The CDR3 DNA follows: TGCGCCAGCAGCCGAAGAGACACCGAGTTGAGCACAGATACGCAGTATTTT. Protein product: CASSRRDTELSTDTQYF.